These 32 T cell receptor beta chains came from one sample sequenced in a study of cytomegalovirus exposure and HLA in healthy donors. 60 Vbeta and 13 Jbeta primers were used in PCR. Repertoires were generated with immunoSEQ multiplex PCR, while TCRdb's copy carries only in-frame clones and drops some. The table lists 150,000 to 200,000 clones, about 80% of them singletons, with more than 0.4% in the top ten. Sequencing input: PBMCs. These receptors all come from a woman aged 45-60 years in good health and CMV-seronegative.

This clone was picked up one time. The chain carries TRBV7-2 and TRBJ2-7, with 9 bases matching TRBD2. The germline gives CDR1 SGHTA, CDR2 FQGNSA. The CDR3 has 15 amino acids. The junction had 4 bases not matched to a gene; V was cut back by 1 base and J by 3 bases. DNA of the CDR3: TGTGCCAGCAGCTTAGATGTTAGCGGGAGCTACGAGCAGTACTTC. This translates into CASSLDVSGSYEQYF.

This clone appeared a few times. CDR3 region: CASSQRTGPYEQYF. For the CDR3, the DNA is TGTGCCAGCAGTCAACGGACAGGACCCTACGAGCAGTACTTC. The chain recombines TRBV27 with TRBJ2-7; 7 positions agree with TRBD1. The CDR3 runs 14 residues. Germline CDR1 and CDR2: MNHEY and SMNVEV (reference sequence). V lost 5 bases and J lost 2; bases outside the gene matches: 6.

This clone was observed once. The chain combines TRBV11-1 with TRBJ2-7; possibly TRBD1 for D (5 bases). With 6 bases removed from V and 1 base from J, the gap between germline ends came to 19 bases. The CDR3 sequence is 16 residues long. Germline CDR1 reads SGHAT; CDR2 reads FQDESV (reference sequence). Here the CDR3 DNA reads TGTGCCAGCAGTGGGCTGTTTCCAGGGCAGTCCTACGAGCAGTACTTC. Encoded protein: CASSGLFPGQSYEQYF.

This rearrangement joins TRBV5-1 to TRBJ2-7; 9 positions match TRBD1. This CDR3 spans 14 amino acids. In germline, CDR1 is SGHRS, CDR2 YFSETQ. After removal of 3 bases from V and 5 bases from J, the junction contained 6 bases not matched to a gene. DNA for the CDR3: TGCGCCAGCAGCTGGGACAGGGCCGGGGACGAGCAGTACTTC. Protein product: CASSWDRAGDEQYF.

The chain joins TRBV19 to TRBJ2-2; TRBD1 matches at 8 bases. V was clipped by 6 bases and J by 3 bases; unmatched bases: 3. Germline CDR1 LNHDA, CDR2 SQIVND (reference sequence). This CDR3 has 14 residues. As DNA, the CDR3 is TGTGCCAGTAGCATGACAGGGGACACCGGGGAGCTGTTTTTT. Translating gives CASSMTGDTGELFF.

The sample holds a few counts of this clone. The V and J genes are TRBV28 and TRBJ2-1, with 10 bases matching TRBD1. Germline CDR1 MDHEN, CDR2 SYDVKM. The CDR3 runs to 21 residues. Trimming at V came to 5 bases and at J to 1 base, leaving 20 bases not matched to a gene. This CDR3 is CASSLPGTGELAAPSYNEQFF. CDR3 sequence (DNA): TGTGCCAGCAGTCTACCCGGGACAGGGGAACTAGCGGCTCCATCCTACAATGAGCAGTTCTTC.

J is TRBJ2-1 and V is TRBV18; 9 nucleotides match TRBD1. The germline V gene has CDR1 KGHSH and CDR2 LQKENI. CDR3 length: 15 amino acids. J gave up 4 bases and V 6 bases, and 7 bases lay outside the gene matches. DNA of the CDR3: TGTGCCAGCTCCCAGACCGGGACAGGGTACAATGAGCAGTTCTTC. It codes for CASSQTGTGYNEQFF.

The CDR3 is CAVRRDRGTGELFF. The CDR3 nucleotides read TGCGCCGTGCGGCGAGACAGGGGAACCGGGGAGCTGTTTTTT. The gene calls are TRBV10-2 and TRBJ2-2; 8 nucleotides agree with TRBD1. J gave up 5 bases and V 11 bases, and 10 bases lay outside the gene matches. From germline, CDR1 is WSHSY and CDR2 SAAADI. CDR3 length: 14 amino acids.

This clone was seen once. The chain is built from TRBV4-1 and TRBJ2-3; 8 nucleotides match TRBD2. The CDR3 contains 16 residues. V was clipped by 3 bases and J by 6 bases; unmatched bases: 11. Per germline, CDR1 MGHRA and CDR2 YSYEKL. The CDR3 is CASSHVEAGGGDTQYF. The CDR3 coding sequence is TGCGCCAGCAGCCATGTTGAGGCGGGAGGTGGTGATACGCAGTATTTT.

The V call is TRBV9, the J call TRBJ2-7, with TRBD1 as a possible D gene (5 bases). CDR1 and CDR2 from the germline V gene are SGDLS and YYNGEE. The V end lost 0 bases, the J end lost 0 bases, and 7 bases lay between the germline ends. The CDR3 spans 14 residues. The CDR3 reads CASSVDRRSYEQYF. CDR3 sequence (DNA): TGTGCCAGCAGCGTAGACAGGCGCTCCTACGAGCAGTACTTC.

J is TRBJ2-5 and V is TRBV7-2; tentatively, D is TRBD1 (5 bases). Germline values: CDR1 SGHTA, CDR2 FQGNSA. The CDR3 sequence is 15 residues long. Deletions cut 4 bases from V and 2 bases from J, with 14 bases between. The CDR3: CASSYIPRQQETQYF. CDR3 nucleotide sequence: TGTGCCAGCAGCTACATCCCACGACAGCAAGAGACCCAGTACTTC.

This clone was detected once. The chain uses TRBV30 and TRBJ1-6, with TRBD1 matching 7 bases. V was clipped by 0 bases and J by 7 bases; unmatched bases: 6. The germline V gene has CDR1 GTSNPN and CDR2 SVGIG (reference sequence). This CDR3 comprises 15 residues. CDR3 coding DNA: TGTGCCTGGAGTGTACTGGGGGACAGCAATTCACCCCTCCACTTT. Its translation: CAWSVLGDSNSPLHF. Full variable domain (remainder filled in from reference TRBV30 and TRBJ1-6): SQTIHQWPATLVQPVGSPLSLECTVEGTSNPNLYWYRQAAGRGLQLLFYSVGIGQISSEVPQNLSASRPQDRQFILSSKKLLLSDSGFYLCAWSVLGDSNSPLHFGNGTRLTVT.

The table lists this clone with a count of one. This sequence joins TRBV5-1 and TRBJ2-3, with 8 bases that match TRBD1. The CDR3 extends over 14 amino acids. Trimming at V came to 4 bases and at J to 2 bases, leaving 3 bases not matched to a gene. CDR1 SGHRS and CDR2 YFSETQ come from the germline V gene. CDR3 residues: CASSRTGSTDTQYF. CDR3 sequence (DNA): TGCGCCAGCAGCCGGACAGGGTCCACAGATACGCAGTATTTT.

This chain connects TRBV15 to TRBJ2-5; 8 bases are a match to TRBD1. The DNA end is a closer match to TRBJ2-7, so the J assignment may be wrong. CDR3 length: 15 residues. The V gene's germline CDR1 is LNHNV and CDR2 YYDKDF (reference sequence). The CDR3 sequence is CATSRETGQGNEQYF. In DNA, the CDR3 is TGTGCCACCAGCAGAGAGACCGGACAGGGCAACGAGCAGTACTTC.

The V call is TRBV4-1, the J call TRBJ1-1, with D perhaps TRBD1 (6 bases). Germline loops: CDR1 MGHRA, CDR2 YSYEKL. The CDR3 is 16 residues long. V was pared by 4 bases and J by 0 bases, with 15 bases between. The CDR3 region has the DNA TGCGCCAGCAGCCGCTCCGGGACACCCCTGAACACTGAAGCTTTCTTT. Residues: CASSRSGTPLNTEAFF.

V gene TRBV5-1 combines with J gene TRBJ2-1, with D maybe TRBD2 (6 bases). The CDR3 contains 13 residues. Between the trimmed V and J ends, which lost 0 bases and 10 bases, there was a span of 11 bases. CDR1 and CDR2 from the germline V gene are SGHRS and YFSETQ. The CDR3 nucleotides are TGCGCCAGCAGCTTGGGGCGGGATGCGGAGCAGTTCTTC. It encodes CASSLGRDAEQFF.

The chain has TRBV5-1 and TRBJ2-1; 14 bases line up with TRBD2. The germline V gene encodes CDR1 SGHRS and CDR2 YFSETQ. After removal of 4 bases from V and 9 bases from J, the junction contained 9 bases not matched to a gene. CDR3 length equals 16 residues. CDR3 nucleotides: TGCGCCAGCAGCCTGGGGGGACTAGCGGGAGCAGGTGAGCAGTTCTTC. Its protein is CASSLGGLAGAGEQFF.

The CDR3 protein is CASSFRGTSGANVLTF. For the CDR3, the DNA is TGCGCCAGCAGCTTCAGGGGCACCTCTGGGGCCAACGTCCTGACTTTC. This sequence joins TRBV5-1 and TRBJ2-6; D may be TRBD1 (6 bases). This CDR3 has 16 amino acids. The V end was cut by 2 bases, the J end by 0 bases, with 9 bases between. The germline V gene encodes CDR1 SGHRS and CDR2 YFSETQ.

This rearrangement joins TRBV30 to TRBJ1-1; no firm D call. CDR3 length equals 15 residues. Trimming took off 2 bases at V and 0 bases at J, with 13 bases between the two ends. The V gene's germline CDR1 is GTSNPN and CDR2 SVGIG (reference sequence). This CDR3 is CAWSFTDRMNTEAFF. The CDR3 bases are TGTGCCTGGAGTTTCACAGACCGCATGAACACTGAAGCTTTCTTT.

There are a few counts of this clone. The rearrangement uses TRBV7-2 and TRBJ2-5, with 13 positions matching TRBD2. The length of the CDR3 is 19 residues. The J segment lost 0 bases and the V segment lost 2 bases, leaving 9 bases of the junction unmatched. Germline V CDR1 and CDR2: SGHTA, FQGNSA. CDR3 in amino acids: CASSLRGTSGVMYQETQYF. The CDR3 DNA follows: TGTGCCAGCAGCTTACGGGGGACTAGCGGGGTTATGTACCAAGAGACCCAGTACTTC.

V gene TRBV27 combines with J gene TRBJ2-7; 8 positions match TRBD2. Germline V gene sequence: CDR1 MNHEY, CDR2 SMNVEV (reference sequence). The CDR3 contains 15 residues. V shed 3 bases, J shed 5 bases, and the junction held 9 bases outside the gene matches. This CDR3 is CASSLSSGFYNEQYF. In DNA, the CDR3 is TGTGCCAGCAGTTTGTCTAGCGGGTTTTACAACGAGCAGTACTTC.

This clone occurred once. This chain joins TRBV18 and TRBJ1-6; D is ambiguous. The germline V gene encodes CDR1 KGHSH and CDR2 LQKENI. Deletions cut 5 bases from V and 3 bases from J, with 5 bases between. The CDR3 length is 13 residues. CDR3 sequence (DNA): TGTGCCAGCTCAGCGGGCTATAATTCACCCCTCCACTTT. Protein: CASSAGYNSPLHF.

This clone was counted once. The chain recombines TRBV13 with TRBJ2-7; TRBD1 is a possible D gene (7 bases). Per germline, CDR1 PRHDT and CDR2 FYEKMQ (reference sequence). Between the trimmed V and J ends, which lost 4 bases and 3 bases, there was a span of 13 bases. The CDR3 is made up of 14 amino acids. The CDR3 here is CASSWRQGGYEQYF. CDR3 DNA: TGTGCCAGCAGCTGGAGACAGGGAGGCTACGAGCAGTACTTC.

V is TRBV28 and J is TRBJ1-2; possibly TRBD1 for D (6 bases). Germline V gene data show CDR1 as MDHEN and CDR2 as SYDVKM. V was shortened by 8 bases and J by 5 bases, with 15 bases between the two germline ends. The CDR3 spans 13 residues. CDR3 amino acids: CASAWGTLYGYTF. CDR3 DNA sequence: TGTGCCAGCGCCTGGGGGACACTATATGGCTACACCTTC.

The rearrangement links TRBV28 to TRBJ1-4; TRBD1 matches 8 bases. The V and J ends lost 10 bases and 13 bases, in that order; junction bases with no gene match: 11. The germline CDR1 and CDR2 sequences are MDHEN and SYDVKM. The CDR3 length is 12 residues. The chain's CDR3 is CATGTGSLRLFF. The CDR3 DNA reads as TGTGCCACCGGGACAGGTTCGCTGAGACTGTTTTTT.

CDR3 DNA: TGTGCCAGCAGAGTCCGGGACAAGGGTGAAGCTTTCTTT. It is translated as CASRVRDKGEAFF. The chain is built from TRBV6-1 and TRBJ1-1, with TRBD1 as a possible D gene (6 bases). The germline CDR1 and CDR2 sequences are MNHNS and SASEGT. The CDR3 spans 13 residues. The V end lost 6 bases, the J end lost 7 bases, and 15 bases lay between the germline ends.

V is TRBV11-2 and J is TRBJ2-7, with TRBD1 matching over 9 bases. The CDR3 loop spans 16 amino acids. V shed 8 bases and J 5 bases; nucleotides not matched to a gene: 16. Germline V CDR1 and CDR2: SGHAT, FQNNGV. CDR3 region: CASARAIGTGKHEQYF. For the CDR3, the DNA is TGTGCCAGCGCACGGGCGATAGGGACAGGGAAGCACGAGCAGTACTTC.

The J gene is TRBJ2-5, the V gene TRBV9; a weak D match, TRBD2 (5 bases). Germline CDR1 and CDR2: SGDLS and YYNGEE. The CDR3 runs 13 residues. The V end lost 3 bases, the J end lost 2 bases, and 8 bases lay between the germline ends. CDR3 bases: TGTGCCAGCAGCGCAGCGGCTCAAGAGACCCAGTACTTC. This translates into CASSAAAQETQYF.

This clone was seen a single time. The chain joins TRBV28 to TRBJ2-7, with a possible D match to TRBD2 (6 bases). This CDR3 region has 13 residues. Trimming removed 7 bases from V and 5 bases from J, with 15 bases in between. Germline-derived CDR1 and CDR2 are MDHEN and SYDVKM. CDR3 amino acids: CASIRAGSHEQYF. The DNA for the CDR3 is TGTGCCAGCATCCGGGCGGGGTCGCACGAGCAGTACTTC.

The table lists this clone with a few counts. This chain uses TRBV6-1 with TRBJ2-7; TRBD2 aligns across 7 bases. CDR3 size: 13 residues. Germline assignment: CDR1 MNHNS and CDR2 SASEGT. The V segment lost 5 bases and the J segment 0 bases; nucleotides outside the gene matches: 1. The CDR3 sequence is CASSWDYSYEQYF. The DNA for the CDR3 is TGTGCCAGCAGTTGGGACTACTCCTACGAGCAGTACTTC.

The chain has TRBV27 and TRBJ2-1, with 12 bases fitting TRBD2. Germline values: CDR1 MNHEY, CDR2 SMNVEV (reference sequence). This CDR3 has 16 residues. The V gene end was trimmed by 5 bases and the J gene end by 6 bases; junction bases not matched to a gene: 8. The CDR3 DNA follows: TGTGCCAGCAGTGCCCTAGCGGGAGGGCAGATCAATGAGCAGTTCTTC. Protein product: CASSALAGGQINEQFF.

This clone was detected only a few times. The chain combines TRBV5-1 with TRBJ1-2, with 7 bases aligning to TRBD1. The CDR3 runs 18 residues. Per germline, CDR1 SGHRS and CDR2 YFSETQ. V dropped 2 bases and J dropped 6; count of bases not matched to a gene: 19. CDR3 sequence: CASSLLAPSRQGMDGYTF. DNA for the CDR3: TGCGCCAGCAGCTTATTGGCCCCCTCCCGACAGGGTATGGATGGCTACACCTTC.